This T cell receptor (beta chain) comes out of a study of blood T cell repertoires in COVID-19. Original methodology: For nucleated cells, counts were estimated from reference gene primer amplification. Libraries were prepared by immunoSEQ multiplex PCR; TCRdb keeps only in-frame clonotypes and omits some of them. From that table come the V and J calls and clone size; the DNA was used to work out D and trimming. The sample includes about 480,000 clones, approximately 89% seen only once; the top ten take 0.7% to 1%. The Seattle patients joined while their infection was active and were tracked longitudinally afterward. In germline, CDR1 is SGHTA, CDR2 FQGNSA. The CDR3 sequence is 14 residues long. Trimming took 2 bases from V and 9 from J; bases not matched to a gene: 6.

The rearrangement links TRBV7-2 to TRBJ1-1; 10 nucleotides align to TRBD1. What was sequenced was peripheral blood. This TCR derives from a man aged 18 to 30 with COVID-19, enrolled during active disease. The CDR3 reads CASSLSRTGGKAFF. Written as DNA, the CDR3 is TGTGCCAGCAGCTTATCTAGGACAGGGGGTAAAGCTTTCTTT.